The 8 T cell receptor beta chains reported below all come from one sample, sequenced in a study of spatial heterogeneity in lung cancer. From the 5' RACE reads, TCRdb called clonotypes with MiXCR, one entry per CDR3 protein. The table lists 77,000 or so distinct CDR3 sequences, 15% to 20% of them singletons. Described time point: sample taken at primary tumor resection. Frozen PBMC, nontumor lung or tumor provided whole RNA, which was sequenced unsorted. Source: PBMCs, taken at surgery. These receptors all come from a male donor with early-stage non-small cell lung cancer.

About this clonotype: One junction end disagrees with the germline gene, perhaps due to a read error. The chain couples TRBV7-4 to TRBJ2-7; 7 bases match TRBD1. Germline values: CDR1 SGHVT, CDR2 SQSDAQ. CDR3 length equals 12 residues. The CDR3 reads CVSSLTFRDRCF. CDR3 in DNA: TGTGTCAGCAGCTTAACGTTCAGGGACAGATGCTTC.

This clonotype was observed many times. The CDR3 coding sequence is TGTGCCAGCAGCCTCCCCCGGCGTCTAGCGGGAGCTCGAAATGAGCAGTTCTTC. This encodes CASSLPRRLAGARNEQFF. V gene TRBV7-8 combines with J gene TRBJ2-1, with 10 bases lining up with TRBD2. The germline gives CDR1 SGHVS, CDR2 FQNEAQ. The trim removed 5 bases at V and 7 bases at J, leaving 17 bases unmatched. The CDR3 covers 18 residues.

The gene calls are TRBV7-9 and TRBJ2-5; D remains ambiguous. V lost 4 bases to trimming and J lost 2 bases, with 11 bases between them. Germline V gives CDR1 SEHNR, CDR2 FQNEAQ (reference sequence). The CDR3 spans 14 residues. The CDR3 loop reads CASSYAPQQETQYF. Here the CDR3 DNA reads TGTGCCAGCAGCTACGCACCCCAGCAAGAGACCCAGTACTTC.

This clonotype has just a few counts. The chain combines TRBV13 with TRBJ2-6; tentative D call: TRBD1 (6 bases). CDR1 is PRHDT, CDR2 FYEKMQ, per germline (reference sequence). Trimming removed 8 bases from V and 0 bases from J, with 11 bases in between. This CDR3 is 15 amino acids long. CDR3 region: CASGDTDSGANVLTF. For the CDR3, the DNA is TGTGCCAGCGGGGACACCGACTCTGGGGCCAACGTCCTGACTTTC.

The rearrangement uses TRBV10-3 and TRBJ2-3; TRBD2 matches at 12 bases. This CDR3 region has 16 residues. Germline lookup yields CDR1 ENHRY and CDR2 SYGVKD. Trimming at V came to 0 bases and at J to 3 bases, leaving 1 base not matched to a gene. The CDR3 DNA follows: TGTGCCATCAGTGAGTCCCTAGCGGGGGGGACAGATACGCAGTATTTT. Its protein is CAISESLAGGTDTQYF.

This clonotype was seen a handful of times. This chain's CDR3 is CASSVVGVDEAFF. CDR3 in DNA: TGTGCCAGCAGCGTAGTAGGCGTAGATGAAGCTTTCTTT. V and J are TRBV9 and TRBJ1-1; no firm D call. The V end was cut by 0 bases, the J end by 7 bases, with 10 bases between. Per the germline V gene, CDR1 is SGDLS and CDR2 is YYNGEE. The length of the CDR3 is 13 residues.

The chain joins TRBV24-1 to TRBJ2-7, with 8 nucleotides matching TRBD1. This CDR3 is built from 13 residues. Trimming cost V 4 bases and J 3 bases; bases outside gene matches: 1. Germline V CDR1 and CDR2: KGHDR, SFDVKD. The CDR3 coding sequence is TGTGCCACCAGTGACGACAGGGGCTACGAGCAGTACTTC. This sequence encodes CATSDDRGYEQYF.

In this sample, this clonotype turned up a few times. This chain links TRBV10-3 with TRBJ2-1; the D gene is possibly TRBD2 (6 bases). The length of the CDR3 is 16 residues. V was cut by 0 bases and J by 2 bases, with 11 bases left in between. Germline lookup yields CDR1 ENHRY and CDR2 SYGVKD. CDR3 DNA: TGTGCCATCAGTGAGTCACTAGCTGGGCCCTACAATGAGCAGTTCTTC. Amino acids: CAISESLAGPYNEQFF.